This T cell receptor beta chain was observed in a study of molecular identifiers for immune sequencing clone quantification. Making the bulk TCR libraries relied on previously described methods and listed TCR primers. TCRdb analysed the PCR reads with MiXCR anew, one entry per CDR3 protein. The repertoire holds hundreds of thousands of distinct CDR3 sequences, with roughly 23% as singletons. There are many counts of this clonotype. Germline V gene sequence: CDR1 SGHDN, CDR2 FVKESK. V shed 4 bases and J shed 2 bases, with 16 bases lying between them. The CDR3 has 16 residues. The sample was naive CD8+ T cells from blood, with Jurkat cell RNA spiked in. Subset noted: FACS-sorted CD8+CD4-CCR7+CD45RA+ naive T cells. The chain recombines TRBV14 with TRBJ2-3; either TRBD1 or TRBD2 may supply D (5 bases each). This TCR came from a human donor in good health. Some libraries in this study had Jurkat cell RNA spiked in. CDR3 protein: CASSPTPRGPTDTQYF. In nucleotides, the CDR3 is TGTGCCAGCAGCCCCACACCGAGGGGTCCCACAGATACGCAGTATTTT.